One sample yielded the 24 T cell receptor beta chains listed below, sequenced in a study of blood T cell repertoires in COVID-19. Assay: immunoSEQ multiplex PCR; the TCRdb copy retains only in-frame clones and omits some. The sample includes hundreds of thousands of clones, roughly 90% of them seen just once. The sequenced material came from PBMCs or T cells enriched from blood (not recorded which). The receptors originated from a woman between 18 and 29 years old who had recovered from COVID-19.

V and J are TRBV7-9 and TRBJ1-4, with TRBD1 matching over 9 bases. Germline CDR1 reads SEHNR; CDR2 reads FQNEAQ (reference sequence). The CDR3 extends over 16 amino acids. V lost 2 bases, J lost 0 bases, and 1 base stayed unmatched. The CDR3 DNA is TGTGCCAGCAGCTTACGGGACAGGGCAACTAATGAAAAACTGTTTTTT. Protein: CASSLRDRATNEKLFF.

The DNA of the CDR3 is TGTGCCAGCAGCTGGAGGACCACCCCAAGTCCCTCCGAGCAGTACTTC. Translated, it gives CASSWRTTPSPSEQYF. The chain has TRBV7-9 and TRBJ2-7, with a tentative D call TRBD2 (5 bases). The germline gives CDR1 SEHNR, CDR2 FQNEAQ (reference sequence). The V and J ends lost 4 bases and 6 bases respectively, with 22 bases between them. CDR3 length: 16 residues.

This chain joins TRBV9 and TRBJ1-5, with TRBD1 matching over 7 bases. The trim removed 0 bases at V and 3 bases at J, leaving 3 bases unmatched. The CDR3 spans 15 residues. Germline V gives CDR1 SGDLS, CDR2 YYNGEE. CDR3 nucleotide sequence: TGTGCCAGCAGCGTAGCTGGGACAGACAATCAGCCCCAGCATTTT. This gives the protein CASSVAGTDNQPQHF. The full variable domain, its missing parts supplied by reference TRBV9 and TRBJ1-5, is DSGVTQTPKHLITATGQRVTLRCSPRSGDLSVYWYQQSLDQGLQFLIQYYNGEERAKGNILERFSAQQFPDLHSELNLSSLELGDSALYFCASSVAGTDNQPQHFGDGTRLSIL.

The V gene is TRBV29-1, the J gene TRBJ1-4; 7 positions match TRBD1. The CDR3 covers 13 residues. Germline CDR1 SQVTM, CDR2 ANQGSEA. V shed 7 bases and J 8 bases; nucleotides not matched to a gene: 10. The CDR3 is CSALTGSNEKLFF. For the CDR3, the DNA is TGCAGCGCCTTGACAGGGAGCAACGAAAAACTGTTTTTT.

This clone was found once. This chain links TRBV6-2 or TRBV6-3 with TRBJ1-6; 9 bases are shared with TRBD1. Per the germline V gene, CDR1 is MNHEY and CDR2 is SVGEGT. The CDR3 covers 17 residues. V shed 2 bases and J 8 bases; nucleotides not matched to a gene: 10. CDR3 region: CASSYTRPGQGDSPLHF. In DNA form, the CDR3 reads TGTGCCAGCAGTTACACGAGACCGGGACAGGGAGATTCACCCCTCCACTTT.

The rearrangement uses TRBV9 and TRBJ1-3; D is unresolved. Germline-derived CDR1 and CDR2 are SGDLS and YYNGEE. This CDR3 region has 16 residues. The V end lost 3 bases, the J end lost 1 base, and 14 bases lay between the germline ends. CDR3 coding DNA: TGTGCCAGCAGCGCCCTAGACCCGTCATCTGGAAACACCATATATTTT. Encoded protein: CASSALDPSSGNTIYF.

This clone appeared a few times. The V and J genes are TRBV27 and TRBJ1-2; D gene unclear. CDR3 length: 16 amino acids. Trimming shortened V by 2 bases and J by 4 bases, and 17 bases separated the two germline ends. Germline loops: CDR1 MNHEY, CDR2 SMNVEV (reference sequence). The CDR3 reads CASSLSSGSTIYGYTF. The CDR3 DNA follows: TGTGCCAGCAGTTTAAGTTCGGGGTCTACAATCTATGGCTACACCTTC.

DNA for the CDR3: TGTGCCAGCAGCGTAGCGGTTCATGCTAACTATGGCTACACCTTC. Protein sequence: CASSVAVHANYGYTF. This chain connects TRBV9 to TRBJ1-2; no clear D gene. The ends were cut back, 0 bases at V and 0 bases at J, with 9 bases in the middle. CDR3 length: 15 residues. CDR1 is SGDLS and CDR2 is YYNGEE in the germline V gene.

The chain is built from TRBV5-1 and TRBJ1-1; no clear D gene. V lost 0 bases and J lost 1, with 10 bases in between. CDR3 size: 15 residues. Looked up from germline, CDR1 is SGHRS and CDR2 is YFSETQ. DNA for the CDR3: TGCGCCAGCAGCTTGGTTTTGGGAGAGAACACTGAAGCTTTCTTT. Amino acid sequence: CASSLVLGENTEAFF.

In its sample, this clone was seen once. The rearrangement uses TRBV29-1 and TRBJ2-4, with D maybe TRBD1 (5 bases). Germline V gives CDR1 SQVTM, CDR2 ANQGSEA. Trimming took off 6 bases at V and 1 base at J, with 13 bases between the two ends. CDR3 length: 14 amino acids. The CDR3 DNA is TGCAGCGTGCTAGGGGATTTGGCCAAAAACATTCAGTACTTC. This translates into CSVLGDLAKNIQYF.

The gene calls are TRBV7-2 and TRBJ2-2; D remains unclear. CDR3 size: 12 residues. The germline CDR1 and CDR2 sequences are SGHTA and FQGNSA. V lost 1 base and J lost 11, with 8 bases in between. CDR3 nucleotides: TGTGCCAGCAGCTTAGAAAATAGAGAGCTGTTTTTT. It yields the protein CASSLENRELFF.

The chain has TRBV6-5 and TRBJ2-7, with D possibly matching TRBD2 (5 bases). Germline V gene data show CDR1 as MNHEY and CDR2 as SVGAGI. The CDR3 runs 15 residues. Trimming shortened V by 6 bases and J by 5 bases, and 20 bases separated the two germline ends. As DNA, the CDR3 is TGTGCCAGCAGCGGCGGTCCGAACTGGGGAGACGAGCAGTACTTC. Translating it yields CASSGGPNWGDEQYF.

This clone has more than one count but fewer than ten. This rearrangement joins TRBV2 to TRBJ1-4; 7 bases are shared with TRBD1. Germline V gene data show CDR1 as SNHLY and CDR2 as FYNNEI. CDR3 size: 16 residues. J was trimmed by 8 bases and V by 5 bases; bases with no gene match: 14. This chain's CDR3 is CASSPIRTGSGEKLFF. In DNA, the CDR3 is TGTGCCAGCAGTCCAATAAGGACAGGTTCGGGCGAAAAACTGTTTTTT.

The rearrangement links TRBV24-1 to TRBJ1-5; 10 bases agree with TRBD1. CDR1 is KGHDR and CDR2 is SFDVKD in the germline V gene. There are 15 residues in the CDR3. V was pared by 3 bases and J by 7 bases, with 5 bases of the junction left unmatched. Here the CDR3 reads CATSDAGTGDQPQHF. The CDR3 DNA reads as TGTGCCACCAGTGATGCCGGGACAGGGGACCAGCCCCAGCATTTT.

This rearrangement joins TRBV6-5 to TRBJ2-1; 11 nucleotides align to TRBD1. The CDR3 runs to 16 residues. Germline CDR1 is MNHEY and CDR2 is SVGAGI. V was pared by 4 bases and J by 3 bases, with 5 bases of the junction left unmatched. The CDR3 bases are TGTGCCAGCAGTTGGGGAGGGACAGGGGGCTACAATGAGCAGTTCTTC. Protein product: CASSWGGTGGYNEQFF.

V is TRBV2 and J is TRBJ1-2; the match to TRBD1 covers 12 bases. The CDR3 contains 15 residues. Unmatched junction bases numbered 4, after V lost 2 bases and J lost 6 bases. Germline V CDR1 and CDR2: SNHLY, FYNNEI. The CDR3 loop reads CASSEQGQGADGYTF. In DNA form, the CDR3 reads TGTGCCAGCAGTGAACAGGGACAGGGGGCCGATGGCTACACCTTC.

The chain couples TRBV5-1 to TRBJ2-1, with D possibly being TRBD2 (5 bases). Germline lookup yields CDR1 SGHRS and CDR2 YFSETQ. The CDR3 spans 15 residues. Trimming took off 4 bases at V and 7 bases at J, with 18 bases between the two ends. CDR3 coding DNA: TGCGCCAGCAGCCCGGAGAGGAGAGGGTTAAATGAGCAGTTCTTC. Translated, it gives CASSPERRGLNEQFF.

The chain recombines TRBV30 with TRBJ1-4; D not certain. This CDR3 has 13 amino acids. V gave up 0 bases and J gave up 14 bases, with 16 bases separating them. In germline, CDR1 is GTSNPN, CDR2 SVGIG (reference sequence). CDR3 bases: TGTGCCTGGAGTGTACGGCGGTATGAGACGCTGTTTTTT. Its translation is CAWSVRRYETLFF.

The gene calls are TRBV3-1 (or the pseudogene TRBV3-2) and TRBJ2-7, with TRBD2 identical over 11 bases. This CDR3 comprises 17 residues. Germline lookup yields CDR1 LGHDT and CDR2 YNNKEL (reference sequence). The J segment lost 4 bases and the V segment lost 4 bases, leaving 12 bases of the junction unmatched. The CDR3: CASSLQRLAGRPYEQYF. The CDR3 coding sequence is TGTGCCAGCAGCCTCCAGCGACTAGCGGGGAGGCCTTACGAGCAGTACTTC.

This clone came up once. CDR3 in DNA: TGTGCCAGCAGTTTATCTTCGGGGACTGAAGCTTTCTTT. This sequence encodes CASSLSSGTEAFF. The genes are TRBV12-3 or TRBV12-4 and TRBJ1-1; D gene uncertain. V was trimmed by 2 bases and J by 5 bases, leaving 9 bases between them. The CDR3 contains 13 residues.

The chain is built from TRBV18 and TRBJ1-1, with unresolved D. V was trimmed by 4 bases and J by 8 bases, leaving 17 bases between them. Germline CDR1 KGHSH, CDR2 LQKENI. CDR3 size: 14 residues. CDR3 nucleotide sequence: TGTGCCAGCTCACAGTCGATGTCGGAGGTCGAAGCTTTCTTT. It translates to CASSQSMSEVEAFF.

This chain uses TRBV15 with TRBJ2-1; 9 bases agree with TRBD1. CDR1 and CDR2 (germline): LNHNV, YYDKDF (reference sequence). CDR3 length equals 17 residues. After removal of 3 bases from V and 8 bases from J, the junction contained 14 bases not matched to a gene. CDR3 amino acids: CATSSPGQGTYGDEQFF. The CDR3 region has the DNA TGTGCCACCAGCAGTCCGGGACAGGGTACCTACGGGGATGAGCAGTTCTTC.

This clone appeared a single time. Within the sample, other DNA sequences also encode this same CDR3. The rearrangement uses TRBV4-3 and TRBJ1-5; D may be TRBD1 (5 bases). V was shortened by 0 bases and J by 7 bases, with 7 bases between the two germline ends. The germline gives CDR1 LGHNA, CDR2 YSLEER. This CDR3 is built from 13 residues. The CDR3 loop is CASSQDRQQPQHF. DNA for the CDR3: TGCGCCAGCAGCCAAGACAGACAGCAGCCCCAGCATTTT.

V gene TRBV2 combines with J gene TRBJ1-1, with 7 bases aligning to TRBD1. V was pared by 2 bases and J by 0 bases, with 0 bases of the junction left unmatched. The CDR3 runs to 14 residues. Germline-derived CDR1 and CDR2 are SNHLY and FYNNEI. In DNA, the CDR3 is TGTGCCAGCAGTGAAAGGGGGCTGAACACTGAAGCTTTCTTT. Amino acid sequence: CASSERGLNTEAFF.